These T cell receptor beta chains were read from a single sample in a study of identical twins. TCRdb passed the 5' RACE reads through MiXCR, listing each CDR3 protein once. The sample lists hundreds of thousands of distinct CDR3 sequences, approximately 22% occurring once. In addition, the sample was reused for a study of T cells expressing NK-cell markers.

Specimen: PBMCs. The receptors were gathered from a woman aged 18-29 years in good health. Each CDR3 is given with its conserved first and last residue. Each record gives: J gene, V gene, clone size, D gene, CDR3 length, CDR3 DNA, CDR3 protein. The D gene is left open where the match is weak. A row's size may be missing; if present it is once, few, many or a size class.

TRBJ2-3 TRBV7-2 NA NA 15 TGTGCCAGCAGCAGTCAAGACAGAGCCACAGATACGCAGTATTTT CASSSQDRATDTQYF
TRBJ2-5 TRBV25-1 NA NA 15 TGTGCCAGCAGTGAAAGGAAGGGGGGACAAGAGACCCAGTACTTC CASSERKGGQETQYF
TRBJ1-4 TRBV27 once TRBD1 13 TGTGCCAGCAAAGGGGACAGGCAAGAAGGACTGTTTTTT CASKGDRQEGLFF
TRBJ1-1 TRBV27 NA TRBD1 13 TGTGCCAGCAGTTTTAGGGGGCTCCCTGAAGCTTTCTTT CASSFRGLPEAFF
TRBJ2-1 TRBV2 few TRBD2 15 TGTGCCAGCAGTTGGGGACTAGCGGGGCCCAATGAGCAGTTCTTC CASSWGLAGPNEQFF
TRBJ2-1 TRBV7-3 NA TRBD2 18 TGTGCCAGCAGCTCCCGAAACGTTGGGGCTAGCGGCTCCAATGAGCAGTTCTTC CASSSRNVGASGSNEQFF
TRBJ2-3 TRBV20-1 NA NA 12 TGCAGTGGGGGTCTGGCCACAGATACGCAGTATTTT CSGGLATDTQYF
TRBJ2-7 TRBV29-1 NA NA 13 TGCAGCGTTCGCGTACAGGAGACCTACGAGCAGTACTTC CSVRVQETYEQYF
TRBJ2-1 TRBV19 NA TRBD1 19 TGTGCCAGTAGTAGGCAGGGGACAGGGGGAGACGGAATTGTAAATGAGCAGTTCTTC CASSRQGTGGDGIVNEQFF
TRBJ2-2 TRBV6-5 NA NA 18 TGTGCCAGCAGTTACTCGCGGGGCCCTAGACCCAACACCGGGGAGCTGTTTTTT CASSYSRGPRPNTGELFF
TRBJ2-5 TRBV7-2 few TRBD1 15 TGTGCCAGCAGCTTAGTGGGGACAGAACAAGAGACCCAGTACTTC CASSLVGTEQETQYF
TRBJ1-2 TRBV20-1 NA TRBD1 15 TGCAGTGCTAGAGTCCCGGGACAGGGGGAGGGTAGCTACACCTTC CSARVPGQGEGSYTF
TRBJ2-2 TRBV9 NA NA 17 TGTGCCAGCAGCGTAGAAAAAAGCGGGCCTAACACCGGGGAGCTGTTTTTT CASSVEKSGPNTGELFF
TRBJ2-7 TRBV5-1 few TRBD1 14 TGCGCCAGCAGCGGGACAGGGGTGGTCTACGAGCAGTACTTC CASSGTGVVYEQYF
TRBJ2-1 TRBV7-2 NA TRBD2 15 TGTGCCAGCAGCGAAGGCGGGGGGACCTACAATGAGCAGTTCTTC CASSEGGGTYNEQFF
TRBJ1-2 TRBV12-3/TRBV12-4 few NA 13 TGTGCCAGCGCGGTGAGGGACGCCGGTGGCTACACCTTC CASAVRDAGGYTF
TRBJ2-1 TRBV5-1 many NA 17 TGCGCCAGCAGCTTGTTTGGTTGGCGGGGCTTGGGGAATGAGCAGTTCTTC CASSLFGWRGLGNEQFF
TRBJ1-1 TRBV20-1 many NA 14 TGCAGTGCTAGAATCCAATGGGTGAACACTGAAGCTTTCTTT CSARIQWVNTEAFF
TRBJ1-1 TRBV15 few NA 16 TGTGCCACCAGCAGAGCCTGGGGAGCATTGAACACTGAAGCTTTCTTT CATSRAWGALNTEAFF
TRBJ2-5 TRBV7-9 few NA 14 TGTGCCAGCAGCTTTCGACTTCTTCAAGAGACCCAGTACTTC CASSFRLLQETQYF
TRBJ2-1 TRBV9 many TRBD2 16 TGTGCCAGCAGCGTAGCTCCTAGCGGGAAAAGGGGTGAGCAGTTCTTC CASSVAPSGKRGEQFF
TRBJ2-7 TRBV4-3 few TRBD1 14 TGCGCCAGCAGCCAGAGGGGGCGACCCTACGAGCAGTACTTC CASSQRGRPYEQYF
TRBJ2-1 TRBV2 NA TRBD2 16 TGTGCCAGCAGTGAAACGCTTTGGGGGGGGGTGACTGAGCAGTTCTTC CASSETLWGGVTEQFF
TRBJ2-7 TRBV9 few NA 13 TGTGCCAGCAGCGGAGATCTCTTCGGGAAGCAGTACTTC CASSGDLFGKQYF
TRBJ1-2 TRBV20-1 many NA 14 TGCAGTGCTAGAGCAGGGCCTTTCAACTATGGCTACACCTTC CSARAGPFNYGYTF
TRBJ2-7 TRBV20-1 NA TRBD2 15 TGCAGTGCTAGTGAGCGGGGCCGGATGAGCTACGAGCAGTACTTC CSASERGRMSYEQYF
TRBJ2-5 TRBV20-1 NA NA 11 TGCAGTGCTAGGGAACCGGGACTCCAGTACTTC CSAREPGLQYF
TRBJ2-1 TRBV12-3/TRBV12-4 NA TRBD2 16 TGTGCCAGCAGTGGACTAGCGGTGAGCTCCTACAATGAGCAGTTCTTC CASSGLAVSSYNEQFF
TRBJ2-5 TRBV20-1 NA TRBD2 15 TGCAGTGCTACCTCTAGCGGGAGAGGCCAAGAGACCCAGTACTTC CSATSSGRGQETQYF
TRBJ2-1 TRBV7-9 NA NA 14 TGTGCCAGCAGCTTCCCTGGACGGGCCAATGAGCAGTTCTTC CASSFPGRANEQFF
TRBJ1-5 TRBV27 few NA 18 TGTGCCAGCAGTCTGGCCCCGGGGGCGCCTAATAGCAATCAGCCCCAGCATTTT CASSLAPGAPNSNQPQHF
TRBJ2-1 TRBV12-3/TRBV12-4 few TRBD2 17 TGTGCCAGCAGTCTACATATCGCTAGCGGTTCCTACAATGAGCAGTTCTTC CASSLHIASGSYNEQFF
TRBJ2-5 TRBV5-1 once NA 17 TGCGCCAGCAGCCCCGGTCGACGAGTGAATTGGGAGGAGACCCAGTACTTC CASSPGRRVNWEETQYF
TRBJ2-1 TRBV20-1 few NA 14 TGCAGTGCTACCTCTCTGAGCTCCTACAATGAGCAGTTCTTC CSATSLSSYNEQFF
TRBJ2-7 TRBV29-1 NA NA 12 TGCAGCGTTGAAGAAAACGGGAACGAGCAGTACTTC CSVEENGNEQYF
TRBJ2-7 TRBV20-1 NA TRBD1 13 TGCAGTGCTTTAGTACAGGGGTCCGGCGAGCAGTACTTC CSALVQGSGEQYF
TRBJ2-7 TRBV20-1 NA NA 15 TGCAGTGCTCACCCCCCCGGGACACCCTCCTACGAGCAGTACTTC CSAHPPGTPSYEQYF
TRBJ2-1 TRBV7-8 NA TRBD2 20 TGTGCCAGCAGCCTACGACGGACTCTAGCGGGAGGGAATTCCTACAATGAGCAGTTCTTC CASSLRRTLAGGNSYNEQFF
TRBJ2-1 TRBV24-1 NA TRBD2 18 TGTGCCACCAGTGATGCTACGACTAGCGGGAGGGCCTATGGTGAGCAGTTCTTC CATSDATTSGRAYGEQFF
TRBJ1-2 TRBV10-3 NA TRBD1 12 TGTGCCATCAGTGTCACAGGGGACAGCTACACCTTC CAISVTGDSYTF
TRBJ2-3 TRBV10-3 many TRBD1 15 TGTGCCATCAGGAGATCGGGACAGCTCTCGGATACGCAGTATTTT CAIRRSGQLSDTQYF
TRBJ2-2 TRBV20-1 NA NA 14 TGCAGTGCTAACCCGGGACTTAACACCGGGGAGCTGTTTTTT CSANPGLNTGELFF
TRBJ2-5 TRBV6-2/TRBV6-3 NA TRBD2 14 TGTGCCAGCAGTTCAGGGAGGGCGGAAGAGACCCAGTACTTC CASSSGRAEETQYF
TRBJ2-3 TRBV2 few NA 13 TGTGCCAGCAAGTACAGGGGAGGGGATACGCAGTATTTT CASKYRGGDTQYF
TRBJ2-1 TRBV20-1 few TRBD2 15 TGCAGTGCTGAGACTAGCGGGGCTTCCTACAATGAGCAGTTCTTC CSAETSGASYNEQFF
TRBJ2-2 TRBV3-1 NA NA 17 TGTGCCAGCAGCCAAGTTGGAGGGGGGGCGAACACCGGGGAGCTGTTTTTT CASSQVGGGANTGELFF
TRBJ2-5 TRBV6-1 NA TRBD2 15 TGTGCCAGCAGGCCCCTAGCGGGAGTATTAAAGACCCAGTACTTC CASRPLAGVLKTQYF
TRBJ2-7 TRBV20-1 NA TRBD2 14 TGCAGTGCTAGAGATAGCGGGAGTTTTTACGAGCAGTACTTC CSARDSGSFYEQYF
TRBJ2-2 TRBV4-3 NA NA 15 TGCGCCAGCAGCCCGGACGGACTCTACACCGGGGAGCTGTTTTTT CASSPDGLYTGELFF
TRBJ1-5 TRBV5-1 few TRBD1 18 TGCGCCAGCAGCTTGGGGCCCAGCTCGACAGGGGTTCGGCAGCCCCAGCATTTT CASSLGPSSTGVRQPQHF
TRBJ2-7 TRBV9 NA NA 15 TGTGCCAGCAGCCCTAGGGCCATGGGCCTTCGAGAGCAGTACTTC CASSPRAMGLREQYF
TRBJ2-1 TRBV5-6 many NA 16 TGTGCCAGCAGCTCGGGGTGGCGGGACGTAGACTATGAGCAGTTCTTC CASSSGWRDVDYEQFF
TRBJ2-7 TRBV7-8 NA NA 13 TGTGCCAGCAGCTGGACTGCCGACTACGAGCAGTACTTC CASSWTADYEQYF
TRBJ1-1 TRBV20-1 NA NA 13 TGCAGTGCTATAACCGATCCGAACACTGAAGCTTTCTTT CSAITDPNTEAFF
TRBJ2-3 TRBV28 once TRBD1 15 TGTGCCAGCAGTACGCCGGGACAGGGATCAGATACGCAGTATTTT CASSTPGQGSDTQYF